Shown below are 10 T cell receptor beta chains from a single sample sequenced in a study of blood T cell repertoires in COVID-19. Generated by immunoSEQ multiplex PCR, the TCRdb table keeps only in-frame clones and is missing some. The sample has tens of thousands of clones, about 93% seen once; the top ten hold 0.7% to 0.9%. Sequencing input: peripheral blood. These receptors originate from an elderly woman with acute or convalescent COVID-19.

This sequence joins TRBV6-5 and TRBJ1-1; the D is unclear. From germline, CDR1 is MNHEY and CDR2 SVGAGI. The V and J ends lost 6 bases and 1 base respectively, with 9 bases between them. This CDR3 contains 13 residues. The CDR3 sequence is CASRIEANTEAFF. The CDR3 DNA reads TGTGCCAGCAGGATTGAGGCGAACACTGAAGCTTTCTTT.

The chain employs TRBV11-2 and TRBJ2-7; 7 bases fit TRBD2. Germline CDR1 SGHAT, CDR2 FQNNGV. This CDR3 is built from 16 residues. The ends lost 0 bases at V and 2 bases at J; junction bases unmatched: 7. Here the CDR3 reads CASSLERAGYPYEQYF. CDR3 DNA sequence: TGTGCCAGCAGCTTAGAACGAGCGGGATACCCCTACGAGCAGTACTTC.

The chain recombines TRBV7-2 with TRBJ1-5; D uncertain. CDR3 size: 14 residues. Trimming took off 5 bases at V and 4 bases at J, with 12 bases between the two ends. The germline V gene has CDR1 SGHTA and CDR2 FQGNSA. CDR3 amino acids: CASSRPGSNQPQHF. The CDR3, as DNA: TGTGCCAGCAGCCGCCCGGGTAGTAATCAGCCCCAGCATTTT. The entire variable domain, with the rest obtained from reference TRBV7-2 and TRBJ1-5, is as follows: GAGVSQSPSNKVTEKGKDVELRCDPISGHTALYWYRQSLGQGLEFLIYFQGNSAPDKSGLPSDRFSAERTGGSVSTLTIQRTQQEDSAVYLCASSRPGSNQPQHFGDGTRLSIL.

In DNA form, the CDR3 reads TGTGCCAGCAGTTCCGGACACAAGCAAGAGACCCAGTACTTC. Its protein is CASSSGHKQETQYF. The chain couples TRBV7-9 to TRBJ2-5; D may be TRBD1 (5 bases). The CDR3 sequence is 14 residues long. Trimming stripped 6 bases from V and 2 bases from J, with 13 bases between. Germline loops: CDR1 SEHNR, CDR2 FQNEAQ (reference sequence).

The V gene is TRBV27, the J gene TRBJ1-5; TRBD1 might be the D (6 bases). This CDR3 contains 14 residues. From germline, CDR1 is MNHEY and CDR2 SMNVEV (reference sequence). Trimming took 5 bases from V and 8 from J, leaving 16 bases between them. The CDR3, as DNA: TGTGCCAGCAGTCATGGGCAGGGGAGGGAGCCCCAGCATTTT. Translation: CASSHGQGREPQHF.

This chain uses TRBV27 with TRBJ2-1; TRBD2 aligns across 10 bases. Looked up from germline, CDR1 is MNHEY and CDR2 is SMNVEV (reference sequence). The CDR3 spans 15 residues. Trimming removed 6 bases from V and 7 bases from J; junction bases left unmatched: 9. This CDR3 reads CASSALSSGSNEQFF. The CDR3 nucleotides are TGTGCCAGCAGCGCCTTATCTAGCGGGAGTAATGAGCAGTTCTTC.

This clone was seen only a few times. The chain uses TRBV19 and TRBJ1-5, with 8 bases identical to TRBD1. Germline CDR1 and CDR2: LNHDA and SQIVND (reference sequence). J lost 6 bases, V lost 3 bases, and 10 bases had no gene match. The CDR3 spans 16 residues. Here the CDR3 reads CASSIGGQGRAQPQHF. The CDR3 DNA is TGTGCCAGTAGTATCGGTGGACAGGGTAGGGCTCAGCCCCAGCATTTT. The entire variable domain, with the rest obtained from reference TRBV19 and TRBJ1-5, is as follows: DGGITQSPKYLFRKEGQNVTLSCEQNLNHDAMYWYRQDPGQGLRLIYYSQIVNDFQKGDIAEGYSVSREKKESFPLTVTSAQKNPTAFYLCASSIGGQGRAQPQHFGDGTRLSIL.

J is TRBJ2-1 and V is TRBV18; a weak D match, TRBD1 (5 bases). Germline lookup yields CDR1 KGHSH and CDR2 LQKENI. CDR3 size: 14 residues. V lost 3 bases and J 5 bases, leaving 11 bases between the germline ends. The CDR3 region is CASSPGRNNNEQFF. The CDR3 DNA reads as TGTGCCAGCTCACCGGGGCGAAACAACAATGAGCAGTTCTTC.

CDR3 loop: CASSPTGLRGQHF. For the CDR3, the DNA is TGTGCCAGCAGTCCTACAGGGTTGCGTGGCCAGCATTTT. The chain is built from TRBV28 and TRBJ1-5; D may be TRBD1 (6 bases). V lost 5 bases and J 12 bases, leaving 17 bases between the germline ends. CDR3 length: 13 residues. Germline CDR1 is MDHEN and CDR2 is SYDVKM.

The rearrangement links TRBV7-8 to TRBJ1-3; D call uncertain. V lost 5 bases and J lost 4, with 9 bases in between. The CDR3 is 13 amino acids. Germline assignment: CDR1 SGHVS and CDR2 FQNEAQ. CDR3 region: CASSPPGGNTIYF. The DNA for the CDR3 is TGTGCCAGCAGCCCTCCGGGGGGAAACACCATATATTTT.